This T cell receptor beta chain was recorded in a study of beta chain features in type 1 diabetes. Trimming at V came to 3 bases and at J to 6 bases, leaving 7 bases not matched to a gene. Per the germline V gene, CDR1 is SNHLY and CDR2 is FYNNEI. The CDR3 length is 15 residues. Expressed TCRB transcripts got sequenced, as all isolated RNA was reverse transcribed. Profiled with immunoSEQ multiplex PCR; TCRdb holds only in-frame clones, not every one. The repertoire includes 450,000 or so clones, approximately 10% of them detected once, and roughly 0.046% sits in the top ten. This clone was counted only a few times. Antigen: not known. Researchers reported sorting CD4+ naive, central memory, regulatory and stem cell-like memory cells via CD45RO/CCR7/CD25/CD127/CD95/CD27. General study findings and limits: Across patients, naive, central memory and Treg TCRB repertoires exhibited apparently greater similarity than was observed across healthy donors. Shorter TCRB CDR3s, moderately but significantly so, were found in Type 1 diabetes patients in all four CD4+ subsets.

Sequencing used naive CD4+ T cells from blood. The receptor was isolated from a woman aged 18-29 years in good health. This chain connects TRBV2 to TRBJ2-1, with 8 nucleotides matching TRBD2. The CDR3, as DNA: TGTGCCAGCAGTGAGAATGGACTAGCCCGCAATGAGCAGTTCTTC. Translating it yields CASSENGLARNEQFF. The full variable domain, with the rest looked up from reference TRBV2 and TRBJ2-1, is EPEVTQTPSHQVTQMGQEVILRCVPISNHLYFYWYRQILGQKVEFLVSFYNNEISEKSEIFDDQFSVERPDGSNFTLKIRSTKLEDSAMYFCASSENGLARNEQFFGPGTRLTVL.